A single sample is the source of the 8 T cell receptor beta chains below, sequenced in a study of control samples from healthy donors and cancer patients. Generated by immunoSEQ multiplex PCR, the TCRdb table keeps only in-frame clones and is missing some. The data contain roughly 450,000 clones, 90% of them singletons. The sequencing input was PBMCs. These receptors all come from a man aged 35-49 years with head and neck cancer.

The chain couples TRBV5-1 to TRBJ2-1, with D perhaps matching TRBD2 (5 bases). Germline loops: CDR1 SGHRS, CDR2 YFSETQ. This CDR3 has 15 amino acids. Trimming pared 5 bases from V and 8 bases from J, leaving 20 bases between. CDR3 DNA sequence: TGCGCCAGCAGGCCCGGGATTAGGAGTATCGATGAGCAGTTCTTC. This encodes CASRPGIRSIDEQFF.

This chain uses TRBV28 with TRBJ1-1, with D uncertain. This CDR3 region has 14 residues. Germline CDR1 MDHEN, CDR2 SYDVKM. V was pared by 1 base and J by 9 bases, with 15 bases between. As DNA, the CDR3 is TGTGCCAGCAGTTTATACCGCGTTGGAACTCAAGCTTTCTTT. Its translation: CASSLYRVGTQAFF. Together with reference TRBV28 and TRBJ1-1, the CDR3 gives the full variable domain: DVKVTQSSRYLVKRTGEKVFLECVQDMDHENMFWYRQDPGLGLRLIYFSYDVKMKEKGDIPEGYSVSREKKERFSLILESASTNQTSMYLCASSLYRVGTQAFFGQGTRLTVV.

This chain uses TRBV11-2 with TRBJ2-5; D is uncertain. Trimming stripped 5 bases from V and 3 bases from J, with 16 bases between. Germline V CDR1 and CDR2: SGHAT, FQNNGV. This CDR3 comprises 15 residues. The CDR3 loop reads CASSKKPRAEETQYF. The CDR3 bases are TGTGCCAGCAGCAAGAAACCGCGTGCAGAAGAGACCCAGTACTTC.

The genes are TRBV6-5 and TRBJ2-7; D may be TRBD2 (5 bases). Looked up from germline, CDR1 is MNHEY and CDR2 is SVGAGI. V lost 6 bases to trimming and J lost 6 bases, with 18 bases between them. The CDR3 length is 14 residues. CDR3 coding DNA: TGTGCCAGCAGCCACGAGCGCGGGTGCTGCGAGCAGTACTTC. Translation gives CASSHERGCCEQYF.

The chain couples TRBV10-3 to TRBJ2-7; 7 bases align to TRBD1. Germline V gene sequence: CDR1 ENHRY, CDR2 SYGVKD. The trim removed 10 bases at V and 0 bases at J, leaving 6 bases unmatched. The CDR3 is 13 residues long. The CDR3 loop reads CATKGATSYEQYF. The CDR3 nucleotides read TGTGCCACCAAGGGGGCAACCTCCTACGAGCAGTACTTC.

The rearrangement links TRBV15 to TRBJ1-2; 9 bases match TRBD1. This CDR3 comprises 15 residues. CDR1 and CDR2 (germline): LNHNV, YYDKDF (reference sequence). Losses at the gene ends were 3 bases for V and 7 bases for J; bases not matched to a gene: 9. CDR3 region: CATSRADRGEGGYTF. CDR3 sequence (DNA): TGTGCCACCAGCAGGGCGGACAGGGGTGAGGGTGGCTACACCTTC. Full variable domain (remainder filled in from reference TRBV15 and TRBJ1-2): DAMVIQNPRYQVTQFGKPVTLSCSQTLNHNVMYWYQQKSSQAPKLLFHYYDKDFNNEADTPDNFQSRRPNTSFCFLDIRSPGLGDTAMYLCATSRADRGEGGYTFGSGTRLTVV.

This rearrangement joins TRBV19 to TRBJ1-2; TRBD1 is a possible D gene (5 bases). The CDR3 covers 14 residues. Germline V gene data show CDR1 as LNHDA and CDR2 as SQIVND (reference sequence). V dropped 5 bases and J dropped 8 bases, with 18 bases sitting between them. The CDR3 DNA reads TGTGCCAGTAGTCCCCAGGGCCGGGGGGACGGCTACACCTTC. Translation gives CASSPQGRGDGYTF.

The gene calls are TRBV7-9 and TRBJ1-1; D is uncertain. Between the trimmed V and J ends, which lost 5 bases and 1 base, there was a span of 8 bases. The CDR3 has 13 residues. Germline V gene sequence: CDR1 SEHNR, CDR2 FQNEAQ (reference sequence). The CDR3 spells CASSHSGNTEAFF. The DNA of the CDR3 is TGTGCCAGCAGCCATTCTGGGAACACTGAAGCTTTCTTT.